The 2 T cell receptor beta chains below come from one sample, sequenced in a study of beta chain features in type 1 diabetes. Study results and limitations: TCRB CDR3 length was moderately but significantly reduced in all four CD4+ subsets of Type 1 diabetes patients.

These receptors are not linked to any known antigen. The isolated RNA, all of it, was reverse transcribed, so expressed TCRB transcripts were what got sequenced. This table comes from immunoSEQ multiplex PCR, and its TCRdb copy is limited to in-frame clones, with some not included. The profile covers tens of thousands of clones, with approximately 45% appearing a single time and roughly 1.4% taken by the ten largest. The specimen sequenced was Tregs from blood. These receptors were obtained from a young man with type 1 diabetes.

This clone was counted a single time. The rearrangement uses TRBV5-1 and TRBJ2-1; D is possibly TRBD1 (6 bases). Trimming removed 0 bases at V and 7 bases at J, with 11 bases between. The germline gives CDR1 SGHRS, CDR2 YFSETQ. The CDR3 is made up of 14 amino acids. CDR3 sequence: CASSLGLQGNEQFF. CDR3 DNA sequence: TGCGCCAGCAGCTTGGGGCTACAGGGAAATGAGCAGTTCTTC. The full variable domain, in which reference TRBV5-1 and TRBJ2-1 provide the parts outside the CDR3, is KAGVTQTPRYLIKTRGQQVTLSCSPISGHRSVSWYQQTPGQGLQFLFEYFSETQRNKGNFPGRFSGRQFSNSRSEMNVSTLELGDSALYLCASSLGLQGNEQFFGPGTRLTVL.

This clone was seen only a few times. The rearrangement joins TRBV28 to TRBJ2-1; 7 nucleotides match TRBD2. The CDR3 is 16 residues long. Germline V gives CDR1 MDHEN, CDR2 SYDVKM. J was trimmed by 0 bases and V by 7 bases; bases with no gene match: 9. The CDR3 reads CASTRGGTTSYNEQFF. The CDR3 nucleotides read TGTGCCAGCACTCGAGGCGGGACTACCTCCTACAATGAGCAGTTCTTC.